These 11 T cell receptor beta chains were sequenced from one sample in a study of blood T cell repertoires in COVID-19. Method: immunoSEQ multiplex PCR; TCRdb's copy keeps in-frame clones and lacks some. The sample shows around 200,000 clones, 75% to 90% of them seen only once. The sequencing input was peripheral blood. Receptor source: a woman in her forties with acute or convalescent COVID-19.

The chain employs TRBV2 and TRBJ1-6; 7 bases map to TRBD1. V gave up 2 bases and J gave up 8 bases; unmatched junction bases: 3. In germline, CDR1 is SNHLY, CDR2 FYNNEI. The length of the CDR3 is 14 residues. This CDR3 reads CASSEKGAHSPLHF. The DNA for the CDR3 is TGTGCCAGCAGTGAAAAGGGGGCTCATTCACCCCTCCACTTT.

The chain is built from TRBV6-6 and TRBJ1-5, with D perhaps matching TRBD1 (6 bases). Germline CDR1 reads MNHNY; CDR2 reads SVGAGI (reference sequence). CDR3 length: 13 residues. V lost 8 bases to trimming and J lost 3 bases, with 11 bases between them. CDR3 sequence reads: CASGGPFNQPQHF. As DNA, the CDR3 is TGTGCCAGCGGGGGCCCATTCAATCAGCCCCAGCATTTT.

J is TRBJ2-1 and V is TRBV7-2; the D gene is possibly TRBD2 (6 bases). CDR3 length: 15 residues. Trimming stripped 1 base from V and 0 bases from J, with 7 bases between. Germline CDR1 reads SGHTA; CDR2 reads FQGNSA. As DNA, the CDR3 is TGTGCCAGCAGCTTAGACGGGAGCTCCTACAATGAGCAGTTCTTC. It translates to CASSLDGSSYNEQFF. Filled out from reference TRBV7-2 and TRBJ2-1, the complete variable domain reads GAGVSQSPSNKVTEKGKDVELRCDPISGHTALYWYRQSLGQGLEFLIYFQGNSAPDKSGLPSDRFSAERTGGSVSTLTIQRTQQEDSAVYLCASSLDGSSYNEQFFGPGTRLTVL.

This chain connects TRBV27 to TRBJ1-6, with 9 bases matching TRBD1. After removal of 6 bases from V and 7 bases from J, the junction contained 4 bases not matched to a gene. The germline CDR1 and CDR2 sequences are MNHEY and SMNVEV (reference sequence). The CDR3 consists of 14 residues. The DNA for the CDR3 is TGTGCCAGCAGCCGGGACAGGGAGAATTCACCCCTCCACTTT. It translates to CASSRDRENSPLHF.

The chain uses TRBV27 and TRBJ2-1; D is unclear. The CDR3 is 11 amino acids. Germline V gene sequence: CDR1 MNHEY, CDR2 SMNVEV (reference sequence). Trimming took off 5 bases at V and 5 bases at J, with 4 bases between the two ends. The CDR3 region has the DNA TGTGCCAGCAGTCTAGACAATGAGCAGTTCTTC. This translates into CASSLDNEQFF.

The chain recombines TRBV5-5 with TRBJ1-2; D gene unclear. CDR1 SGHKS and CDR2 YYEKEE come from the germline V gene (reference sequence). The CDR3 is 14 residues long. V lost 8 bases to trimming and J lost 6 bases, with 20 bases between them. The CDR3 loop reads CASTLPGTKDGYTF. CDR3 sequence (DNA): TGTGCCAGTACCCTCCCAGGCACGAAGGATGGCTACACCTTC.

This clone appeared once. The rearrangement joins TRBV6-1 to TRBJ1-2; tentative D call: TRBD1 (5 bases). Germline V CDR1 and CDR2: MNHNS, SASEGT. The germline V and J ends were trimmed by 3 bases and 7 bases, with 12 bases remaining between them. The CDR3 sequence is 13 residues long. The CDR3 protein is CASSESGTRGYTF. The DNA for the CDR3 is TGTGCCAGCAGTGAGAGCGGGACTCGTGGCTACACCTTC.

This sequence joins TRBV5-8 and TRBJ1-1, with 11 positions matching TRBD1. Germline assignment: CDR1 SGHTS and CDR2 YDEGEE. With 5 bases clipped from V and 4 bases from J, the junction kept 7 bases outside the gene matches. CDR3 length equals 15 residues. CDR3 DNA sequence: TGTGCCAGCAGTAGACCCGGGACAGGGGGCACTGAAGCTTTCTTT. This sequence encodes CASSRPGTGGTEAFF.

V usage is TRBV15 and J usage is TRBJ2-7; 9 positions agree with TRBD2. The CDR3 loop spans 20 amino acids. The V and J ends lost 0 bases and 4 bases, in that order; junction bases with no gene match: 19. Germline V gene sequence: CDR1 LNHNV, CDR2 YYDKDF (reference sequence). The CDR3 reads CATSRDRPKYPGLAGYEQYF. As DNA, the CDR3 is TGTGCCACCAGCAGAGACCGTCCGAAATACCCGGGACTAGCAGGTTACGAGCAGTACTTC.

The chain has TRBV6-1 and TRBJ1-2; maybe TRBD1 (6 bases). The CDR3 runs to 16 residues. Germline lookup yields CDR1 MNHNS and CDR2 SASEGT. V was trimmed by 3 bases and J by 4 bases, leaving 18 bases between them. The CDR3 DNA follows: TGTGCCAGCAGTGAGGCGCCGCAGGGGTATGGCTATGGCTACACCTTC. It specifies CASSEAPQGYGYGYTF.

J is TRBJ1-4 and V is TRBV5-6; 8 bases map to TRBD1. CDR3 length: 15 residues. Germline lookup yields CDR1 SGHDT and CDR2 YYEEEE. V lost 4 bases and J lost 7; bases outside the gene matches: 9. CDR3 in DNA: TGTGCCAGCAGCCCAGCAGGGGGCGTAGCTGAAAAACTGTTTTTT. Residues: CASSPAGGVAEKLFF.